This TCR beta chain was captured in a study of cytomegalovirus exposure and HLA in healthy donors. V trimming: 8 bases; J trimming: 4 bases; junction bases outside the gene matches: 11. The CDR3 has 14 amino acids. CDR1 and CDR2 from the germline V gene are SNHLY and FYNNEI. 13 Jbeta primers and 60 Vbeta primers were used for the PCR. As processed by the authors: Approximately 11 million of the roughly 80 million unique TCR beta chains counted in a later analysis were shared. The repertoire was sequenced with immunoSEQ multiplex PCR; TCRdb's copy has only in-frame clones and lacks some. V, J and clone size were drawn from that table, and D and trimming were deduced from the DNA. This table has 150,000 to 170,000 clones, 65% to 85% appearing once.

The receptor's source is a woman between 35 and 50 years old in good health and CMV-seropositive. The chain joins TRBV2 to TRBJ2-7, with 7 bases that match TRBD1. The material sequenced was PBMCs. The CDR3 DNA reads TGTGCCAGCTTAGGACAGGTTCGAGGGTACGAGCAGTACTTC. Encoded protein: CASLGQVRGYEQYF.